The 11 T cell receptor beta chains presented below share a single source sample, sequenced in a study of blood T cell repertoires in COVID-19. Sequencing was performed with immunoSEQ multiplex PCR; in TCRdb, only in-frame clones are kept and a portion is missing. The repertoire holds approximately 260,000 clones, with roughly 80% as singletons. The sequenced material came from peripheral blood. The source is a man aged 55-75 years who had recovered from COVID-19.

This chain connects TRBV7-6 to TRBJ1-1; D gene ambiguous. The ends were cut back, 1 base at V and 2 bases at J, with 5 bases in the middle. The CDR3 runs to 13 residues. CDR1 SGHVS and CDR2 FNYEAQ come from the germline V gene. The CDR3 sequence is CASSLGANTEAFF. In DNA form, the CDR3 reads TGTGCCAGCAGCTTAGGAGCTAACACTGAAGCTTTCTTT.

The gene calls are TRBV5-1 and TRBJ2-7, with TRBD1 matching 11 bases. Unmatched junction bases numbered 8, after V lost 4 bases and J lost 5 bases. Germline-derived CDR1 and CDR2 are SGHRS and YFSETQ. The CDR3 covers 15 residues. CDR3 sequence reads: CASSADRGPFDEQYF. The CDR3 region has the DNA TGCGCCAGCAGCGCGGACAGGGGGCCCTTCGACGAGCAGTACTTC.

This rearrangement joins TRBV19 to TRBJ2-7, with 8 bases matching TRBD1. This CDR3 contains 15 residues. After removal of 6 bases from V and 6 bases from J, the junction contained 13 bases not matched to a gene. CDR1 and CDR2 from the germline V gene are LNHDA and SQIVND (reference sequence). The CDR3 DNA follows: TGTGCCAGTAGAACTTCCGGGACAGGATCCGCCGAGCAGTACTTC. Its translation: CASRTSGTGSAEQYF.

V gene TRBV16 combines with J gene TRBJ2-1; D possibly corresponds to TRBD2 (5 bases). This CDR3 has 13 residues. Germline values: CDR1 KGHSY, CDR2 FQNENV. Trimming shortened V by 0 bases and J by 15 bases, and 15 bases separated the two germline ends. The CDR3 is CASSQSETTGGFF. CDR3 sequence (DNA): TGTGCCAGCAGCCAATCGGAAACCACCGGAGGGTTCTTC.

J is TRBJ1-4 and V is TRBV5-4; 7 positions match TRBD1. The CDR3 length is 16 residues. J gave up 4 bases and V 1 base, and 7 bases lay outside the gene matches. Looked up from germline, CDR1 is SGHNT and CDR2 is YYREEE (reference sequence). The CDR3 DNA follows: TGTGCCAGCAGCTTGTTGTCAGGGGGATTTAATGAAAAACTGTTTTTT. This sequence encodes CASSLLSGGFNEKLFF.

The chain has TRBV27 and TRBJ2-1; the D gene is possibly TRBD2 (6 bases). Germline-derived CDR1 and CDR2 are MNHEY and SMNVEV (reference sequence). V was cut by 6 bases and J by 5 bases, with 14 bases left in between. There are 14 residues in the CDR3. The chain's CDR3 is CASREGHLNNEQFF. The CDR3 DNA reads TGTGCCAGCAGGGAGGGGCACCTTAACAATGAGCAGTTCTTC.

This sequence joins TRBV10-3 and TRBJ1-2; tentatively, D is TRBD1 (6 bases). Germline values: CDR1 ENHRY, CDR2 SYGVKD. The CDR3 length is 14 residues. With 0 bases removed from V and 6 bases from J, the gap between germline ends came to 11 bases. Here the CDR3 reads CAISESRQAHGYTF. Here the CDR3 DNA reads TGTGCCATCAGTGAGTCCCGACAGGCGCATGGCTACACCTTC.

The chain combines TRBV30 with TRBJ2-2; 8 nucleotides align to TRBD2. Germline-derived CDR1 and CDR2 are GTSNPN and SVGIG (reference sequence). V trimming: 1 base; J trimming: 8 bases; junction bases outside the gene matches: 3. This CDR3 is 13 amino acids long. The CDR3 DNA reads as TGTGCCTGGAGTGGACTAGCGATAGGGGAGCTGTTTTTT. Encoded protein: CAWSGLAIGELFF.

Turning to this clone: The sample contains more than one DNA sequence encoding this CDR3. This chain connects TRBV6-5 to TRBJ1-5; the match to TRBD1 covers 10 bases. This CDR3 spans 13 amino acids. CDR1 and CDR2 from the germline V gene are MNHEY and SVGAGI. J gave up 4 bases and V 6 bases, and 0 bases lay outside the gene matches. CDR3 DNA: TGTGCCAGCAGGGGACAGGGGAATCAGCCCCAGCATTTT. Protein sequence: CASRGQGNQPQHF.

The chain is built from TRBV27 and TRBJ2-3; maybe TRBD2 (5 bases). The CDR3 length is 14 residues. CDR1 is MNHEY and CDR2 is SMNVEV in the germline V gene (reference sequence). Trimming shortened V by 1 base and J by 7 bases, and 12 bases separated the two germline ends. CDR3 DNA sequence: TGTGCCAGCAGTTTATATTCGGGAAAAAATACGCAGTATTTT. Translating it yields CASSLYSGKNTQYF.

The chain is built from TRBV15 and TRBJ1-2, with D hard to call. Germline lookup yields CDR1 LNHNV and CDR2 YYDKDF (reference sequence). This CDR3 region has 15 residues. The V end was cut by 0 bases, the J end by 0 bases, with 8 bases between. The CDR3 DNA sequence: TGTGCCACCAGCAGAGATATGGGCTCTAACTATGGCTACACCTTC. This encodes CATSRDMGSNYGYTF.